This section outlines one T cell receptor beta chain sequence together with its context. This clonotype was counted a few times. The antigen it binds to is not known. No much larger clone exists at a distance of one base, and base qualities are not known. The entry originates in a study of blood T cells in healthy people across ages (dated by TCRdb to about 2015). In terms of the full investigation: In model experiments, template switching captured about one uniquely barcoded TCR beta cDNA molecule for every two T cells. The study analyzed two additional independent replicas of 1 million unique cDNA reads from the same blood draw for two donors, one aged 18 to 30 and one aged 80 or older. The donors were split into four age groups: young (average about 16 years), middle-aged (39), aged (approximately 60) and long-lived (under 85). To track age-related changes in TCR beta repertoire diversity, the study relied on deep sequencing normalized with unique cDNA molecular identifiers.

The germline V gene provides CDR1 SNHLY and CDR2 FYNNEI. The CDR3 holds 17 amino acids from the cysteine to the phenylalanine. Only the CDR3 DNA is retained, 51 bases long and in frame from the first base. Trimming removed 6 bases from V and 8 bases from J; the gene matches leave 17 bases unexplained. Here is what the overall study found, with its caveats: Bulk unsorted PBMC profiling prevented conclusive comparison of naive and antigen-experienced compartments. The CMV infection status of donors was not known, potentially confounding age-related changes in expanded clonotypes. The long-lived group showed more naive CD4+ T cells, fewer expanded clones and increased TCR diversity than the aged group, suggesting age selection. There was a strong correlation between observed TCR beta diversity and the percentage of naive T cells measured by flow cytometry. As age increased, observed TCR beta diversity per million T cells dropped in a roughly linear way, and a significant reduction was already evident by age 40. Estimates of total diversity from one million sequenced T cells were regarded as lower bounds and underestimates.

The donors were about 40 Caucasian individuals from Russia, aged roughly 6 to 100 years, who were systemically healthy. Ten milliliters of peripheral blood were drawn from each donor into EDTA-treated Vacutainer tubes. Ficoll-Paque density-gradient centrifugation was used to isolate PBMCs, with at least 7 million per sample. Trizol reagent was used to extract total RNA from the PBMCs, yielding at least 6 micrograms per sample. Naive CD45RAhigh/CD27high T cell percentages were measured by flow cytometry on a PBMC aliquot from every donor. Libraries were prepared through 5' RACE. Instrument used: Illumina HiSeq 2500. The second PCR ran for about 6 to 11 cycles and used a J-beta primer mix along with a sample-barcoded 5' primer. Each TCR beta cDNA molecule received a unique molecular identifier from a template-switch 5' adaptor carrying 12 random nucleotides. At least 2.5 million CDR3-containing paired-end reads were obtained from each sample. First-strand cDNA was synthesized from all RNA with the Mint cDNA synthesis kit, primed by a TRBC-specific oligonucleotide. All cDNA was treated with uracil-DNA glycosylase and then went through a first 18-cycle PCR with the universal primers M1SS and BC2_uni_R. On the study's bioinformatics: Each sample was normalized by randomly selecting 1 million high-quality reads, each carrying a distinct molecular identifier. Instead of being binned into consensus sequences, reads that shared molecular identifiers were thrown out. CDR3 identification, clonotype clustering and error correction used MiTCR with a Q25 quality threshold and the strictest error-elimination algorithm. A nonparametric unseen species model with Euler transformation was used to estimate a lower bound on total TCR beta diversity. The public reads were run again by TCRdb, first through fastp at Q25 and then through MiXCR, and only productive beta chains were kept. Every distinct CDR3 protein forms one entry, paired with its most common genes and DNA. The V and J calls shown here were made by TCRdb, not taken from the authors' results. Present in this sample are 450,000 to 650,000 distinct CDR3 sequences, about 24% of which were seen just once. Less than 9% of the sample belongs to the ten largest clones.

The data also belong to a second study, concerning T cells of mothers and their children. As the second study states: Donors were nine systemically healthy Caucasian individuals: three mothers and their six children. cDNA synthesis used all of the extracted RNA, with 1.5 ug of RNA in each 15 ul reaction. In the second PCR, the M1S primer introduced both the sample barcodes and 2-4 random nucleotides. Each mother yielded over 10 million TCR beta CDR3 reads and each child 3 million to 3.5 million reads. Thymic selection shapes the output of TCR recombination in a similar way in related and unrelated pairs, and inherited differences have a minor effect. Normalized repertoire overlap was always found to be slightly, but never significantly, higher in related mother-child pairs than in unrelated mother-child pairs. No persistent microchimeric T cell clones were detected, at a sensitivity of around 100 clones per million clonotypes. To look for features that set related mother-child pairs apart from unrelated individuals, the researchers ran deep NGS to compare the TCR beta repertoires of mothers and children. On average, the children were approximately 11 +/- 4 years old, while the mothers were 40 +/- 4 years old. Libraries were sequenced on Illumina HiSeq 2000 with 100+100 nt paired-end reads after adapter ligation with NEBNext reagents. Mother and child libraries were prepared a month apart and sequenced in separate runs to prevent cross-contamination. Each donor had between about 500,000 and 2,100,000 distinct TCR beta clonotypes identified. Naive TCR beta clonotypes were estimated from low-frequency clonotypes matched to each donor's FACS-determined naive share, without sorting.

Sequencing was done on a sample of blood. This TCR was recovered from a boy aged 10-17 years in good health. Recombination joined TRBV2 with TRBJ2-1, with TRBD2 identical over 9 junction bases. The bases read TGTGCCAGCAGCCGATCAAAGACTAGCGGTTCGCGCGATGAGCAGTTCTTC. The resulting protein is CASSRSKTSGSRDEQFF.